Presented here are 25 T cell receptor beta chains from one specimen sequenced in a study of cytomegalovirus exposure and HLA in healthy donors. In the PCR, 60 Vbeta and 13 Jbeta primers were used. Generated by immunoSEQ multiplex PCR, the TCRdb table keeps only in-frame clones and is missing some. The table records 110,000 or so clones, 70% to 85% of them present only once. The sample taken for sequencing was PBMCs. These receptors were collected from a young woman in good health and CMV-seronegative.

The chain is built from TRBV7-2 and TRBJ2-7; 9 positions agree with TRBD1. Germline-derived CDR1 and CDR2 are SGHTA and FQGNSA. With V trimmed by 4 bases and J by 2 bases, 3 bases remained unmatched. CDR3 length: 14 amino acids. CDR3 sequence reads: CASSYRQGAYEQYV. DNA for the CDR3: TGTGCCAGCAGCTATCGACAGGGGGCCTACGAGCAGTACGTC.

Note on this clone: Other DNA sequences of this sample code for an identical CDR3. The chain couples TRBV6-1 to TRBJ2-3, with D possibly TRBD2 on 6 matching bases. The CDR3 is made up of 14 amino acids. Germline V gene lookup returns CDR1 MNHNS and CDR2 SASEGT. V lost 3 bases, J lost 0 bases, and 7 bases lay in between. The CDR3 loop is CASSEGRSTDTQYF. The CDR3, as DNA: TGTGCCAGCAGTGAGGGGAGGAGCACAGATACGCAGTATTTT.

This sequence joins TRBV7-2 and TRBJ2-2, with D perhaps matching TRBD2 (6 bases). The V gene lost 8 bases and the J gene lost 1 base, with 17 bases spanning the gap. Germline V gives CDR1 SGHTA, CDR2 FQGNSA. This CDR3 region has 16 residues. The CDR3 DNA is TGTGCCAGCGAAAGATCCGGGACTTTGAACACCGGGGAGCTGTTTTTT. Amino acid sequence: CASERSGTLNTGELFF.

This clone occurred once. The chain carries TRBV5-1 and TRBJ1-6; D uncertain. Per germline, CDR1 SGHRS and CDR2 YFSETQ. This CDR3 comprises 17 residues. The V gene lost 3 bases and the J gene lost 0 bases, with 13 bases spanning the gap. The chain's CDR3 is CASSSSDGSSYNSPLHF. Written as DNA, the CDR3 is TGCGCCAGCAGCTCCAGCGACGGGAGCTCCTATAATTCACCCCTCCACTTT.

The genes are TRBV6-5 and TRBJ2-1; D call uncertain. This CDR3 is 15 amino acids long. Germline CDR1 and CDR2: MNHEY and SVGAGI. Trimming shortened V by 7 bases and J by 7 bases, and 20 bases separated the two germline ends. This CDR3 is CASTPPMGSSNEQFF. The CDR3 DNA sequence: TGTGCCAGCACTCCCCCCATGGGCAGCAGTAATGAGCAGTTCTTC.

The chain combines TRBV7-8 with TRBJ1-5; maybe TRBD1 (6 bases). Between the trimmed V and J ends, which lost 4 bases and 5 bases, there was a span of 15 bases. The CDR3 sequence is 15 residues long. Germline V CDR1 and CDR2: SGHVS, FQNEAQ. The CDR3 DNA reads as TGTGCCAGCAGCTCCCGTAGGACAGCTGATCAGCCCCAGCATTTT. It specifies CASSSRRTADQPQHF.

This sequence joins TRBV10-2 and TRBJ1-2, with no clear D. V dropped 10 bases and J dropped 4 bases, with 16 bases sitting between them. Germline lookup yields CDR1 WSHSY and CDR2 SAAADI. This CDR3 contains 13 residues. As DNA, the CDR3 is TGCGCCATCTCGAGGGATGCTGTCTATGGCTACACCTTC. Encoded protein: CAISRDAVYGYTF.

The V call is TRBV28, the J call TRBJ1-2, with D possibly matching TRBD1 (6 bases). CDR3 length equals 13 residues. Germline-derived CDR1 and CDR2 are MDHEN and SYDVKM. The ends were cut back, 5 bases at V and 5 bases at J, with 12 bases in the middle. The CDR3 bases are TGTGCCAGCAGTACCAGGGGCCCTTATGGCTACACCTTC. Translated: CASSTRGPYGYTF.

This sequence joins TRBV11-2 and TRBJ2-7; no clear D. This CDR3 contains 11 residues. Germline V CDR1 and CDR2: SGHAT, FQNNGV. Trimming removed 6 bases at V and 4 bases at J, with 7 bases between. CDR3 DNA sequence: TGTGCCAGCAGTCTATATTACGAGCAGTACTTC. It encodes CASSLYYEQYF.

The chain is built from TRBV9 and TRBJ1-6; TRBD1 matches 7 bases. The CDR3 length is 15 residues. V lost 0 bases to trimming and J lost 7 bases; unmatched junction nucleotides: 4. The V gene's germline CDR1 is SGDLS and CDR2 YYNGEE. The DNA for the CDR3 is TGTGCCAGCAGCGTAGATAACAGGGGCAATTCACCCCTCCACTTT. Translating gives CASSVDNRGNSPLHF.

The V call is TRBV19, the J call TRBJ1-5, with D perhaps matching TRBD1 (6 bases). The CDR3 is 15 residues long. Trimming took 4 bases from V and 6 from J, leaving 16 bases between them. From germline, CDR1 is LNHDA and CDR2 SQIVND (reference sequence). The CDR3 DNA reads TGTGCCAGTAGTAAATGGGGGCAGGGCGGTCAGCCCCAGCATTTT. Translated: CASSKWGQGGQPQHF. Together with reference TRBV19 and TRBJ1-5, the CDR3 gives the full variable domain: DGGITQSPKYLFRKEGQNVTLSCEQNLNHDAMYWYRQDPGQGLRLIYYSQIVNDFQKGDIAEGYSVSREKKESFPLTVTSAQKNPTAFYLCASSKWGQGGQPQHFGDGTRLSIL.

The chain joins TRBV2 to TRBJ1-1; 7 bases match TRBD1. V lost 6 bases, J lost 1 base, and 8 bases stayed unmatched. Germline loops: CDR1 SNHLY, CDR2 FYNNEI. This CDR3 region has 15 residues. The chain's CDR3 is CASRPQGVKNTEAFF. The CDR3 DNA is TGTGCCAGCAGACCTCAGGGGGTGAAGAACACTGAAGCTTTCTTT.

The chain has TRBV7-9 and TRBJ2-7; D possibly corresponds to TRBD1 (5 bases). The CDR3 contains 14 residues. Trimming removed 0 bases from V and 6 bases from J, with 12 bases in between. Germline CDR1 and CDR2: SEHNR and FQNEAQ (reference sequence). CDR3 coding DNA: TGTGCCAGCAGCTTAGCTACCCCAGGGTCCGAGCAGTACGTC. Its protein is CASSLATPGSEQYV.

The V gene is TRBV7-2, the J gene TRBJ2-1, with D possibly being TRBD1 (5 bases). CDR1 SGHTA and CDR2 FQGNSA come from the germline V gene. V was pared by 0 bases and J by 5 bases, with 11 bases between. The CDR3 runs 15 residues. The CDR3 region is CASSLARSGNNEQFF. DNA for the CDR3: TGTGCCAGCAGCTTAGCGAGGTCAGGGAACAATGAGCAGTTCTTC.

The rearrangement joins TRBV28 to TRBJ1-3; no clear D gene. V was trimmed by 7 bases and J by 4 bases, leaving 14 bases between them. Looked up from germline, CDR1 is MDHEN and CDR2 is SYDVKM. The length of the CDR3 is 14 residues. The CDR3 loop reads CASTRPGKGNTIYF. CDR3 sequence (DNA): TGTGCCAGCACCCGTCCCGGTAAAGGAAACACCATATATTTT.

The sample holds one count of this clone. The J gene is TRBJ2-1, the V gene TRBV27; 9 bases agree with TRBD2. Germline V gene lookup returns CDR1 MNHEY and CDR2 SMNVEV (reference sequence). The V gene end was trimmed by 1 base and the J gene end by 5 bases; junction bases not matched to a gene: 6. This CDR3 contains 16 residues. The CDR3 loop reads CASSLFPSGDNNEQFF. The CDR3 DNA reads as TGTGCCAGCAGTTTATTCCCTAGCGGGGATAACAATGAGCAGTTCTTC.

The CDR3 protein is CASSDRAVVAFF. In DNA, the CDR3 is TGTGCCAGTAGTGACAGGGCGGTCGTAGCTTTCTTT. The chain uses TRBV19 and TRBJ1-1, with 7 bases fitting TRBD1. Trimming cost V 5 bases and J 10 bases; bases outside gene matches: 7. CDR1 and CDR2 from the germline V gene are LNHDA and SQIVND (reference sequence). This CDR3 spans 12 amino acids.

This CDR3 reads CASSESRGGNPGETQYF. DNA of the CDR3: TGTGCCAGCAGTGAATCGAGGGGCGGGAACCCAGGGGAGACCCAGTACTTC. The chain is built from TRBV25-1 and TRBJ2-5; tentatively, D is TRBD2 (6 bases). Germline lookup yields CDR1 MGHDK and CDR2 SYGVNS. Trimming removed 1 base at V and 5 bases at J, with 20 bases between. The CDR3 covers 17 residues.

The chain couples TRBV11-3 to TRBJ1-4; D unresolved. The CDR3 has 15 residues. V was shortened by 5 bases and J by 0 bases, with 10 bases between the two germline ends. Germline values: CDR1 SGHNT, CDR2 YENEEA. CDR3 sequence reads: CASSKIVATNEKLFF. The CDR3 nucleotides are TGTGCCAGCAGCAAGATAGTAGCAACTAATGAAAAACTGTTTTTT.

This chain connects TRBV19 to TRBJ2-2, with 8 bases matching TRBD1. Trimming removed 7 bases from V and 4 bases from J; junction bases left unmatched: 8. The CDR3 contains 15 residues. CDR1 is LNHDA, CDR2 SQIVND, per germline (reference sequence). The CDR3 spells CASKAGQALTGELFF. The CDR3, as DNA: TGTGCCAGTAAGGCGGGACAGGCACTCACCGGGGAGCTGTTTTTT.

J is TRBJ1-3 and V is TRBV29-1; 7 nucleotides align to TRBD1. In germline, CDR1 is SQVTM, CDR2 ANQGSEA. The CDR3 is 13 amino acids. Unmatched junction bases numbered 7, after V lost 7 bases and J lost 4 bases. CDR3 DNA sequence: TGCAGCGCCCTTGCGGGACAGGGAAACACCATATATTTT. Translating it yields CSALAGQGNTIYF.

This clone was counted a single time. The genes are TRBV11-2 and TRBJ2-7; D might be TRBD2 (5 bases). Deletions cut 4 bases from V and 5 bases from J, with 18 bases between. The CDR3 extends over 15 amino acids. The germline gives CDR1 SGHAT, CDR2 FQNNGV. The DNA for the CDR3 is TGTGCCAGCAGCTCCCACGGGGTCCCCACCCACGAGCAGTACGTC. This translates into CASSSHGVPTHEQYV.

The rearrangement links TRBV6-5 to TRBJ2-7; 8 bases line up with TRBD1. The CDR3 totals 15 residues. The germline CDR1 and CDR2 sequences are MNHEY and SVGAGI. V shed 0 bases and J 2 bases; nucleotides not matched to a gene: 3. CDR3 in DNA: TGTGCCAGCAGTTACTCCGACAGGGGCGCCTACGAGCAGTACTTC. This codes for CASSYSDRGAYEQYF.

The chain recombines TRBV4-3 with TRBJ2-5; 10 nucleotides match TRBD1. V was pared by 0 bases and J by 5 bases, with 3 bases of the junction left unmatched. Germline V gene data show CDR1 as LGHNA and CDR2 as YSLEER. This CDR3 spans 15 amino acids. DNA of the CDR3: TGCGCCAGCAGCCAAGATGACAGGGGGCAGGAGACCCAGTACTTC. Its translation: CASSQDDRGQETQYF.

The chain has TRBV2 and TRBJ1-4; possibly TRBD1 for D (6 bases). CDR1 SNHLY and CDR2 FYNNEI come from the germline V gene. V was pared by 4 bases and J by 7 bases, with 22 bases between. The CDR3 totals 17 residues. Here the CDR3 DNA reads TGTGCCAGCAGTGTTTCCTTGGGGAGAACAGGGACTGAAAAACTGTTTTTT. Amino acids: CASSVSLGRTGTEKLFF.